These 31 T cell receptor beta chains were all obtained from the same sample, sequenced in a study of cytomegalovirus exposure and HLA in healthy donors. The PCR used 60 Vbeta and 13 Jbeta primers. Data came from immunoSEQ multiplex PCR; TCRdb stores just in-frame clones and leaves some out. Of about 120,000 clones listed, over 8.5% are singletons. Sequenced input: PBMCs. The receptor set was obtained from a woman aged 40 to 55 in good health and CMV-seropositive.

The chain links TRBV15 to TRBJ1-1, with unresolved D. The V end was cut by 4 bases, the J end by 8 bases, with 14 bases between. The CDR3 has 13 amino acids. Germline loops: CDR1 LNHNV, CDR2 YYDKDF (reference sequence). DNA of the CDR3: TGTGCCACCAGCACCGGGATTAGGCAGGAAGCTTTCTTT. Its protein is CATSTGIRQEAFF.

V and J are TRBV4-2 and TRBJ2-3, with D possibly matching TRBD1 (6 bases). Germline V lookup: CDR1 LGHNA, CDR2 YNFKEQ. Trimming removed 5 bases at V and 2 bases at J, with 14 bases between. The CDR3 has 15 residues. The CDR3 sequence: CASSFWSGDTDTQYF. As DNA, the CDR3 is TGTGCCAGCAGCTTTTGGTCAGGGGACACAGATACGCAGTATTTT.

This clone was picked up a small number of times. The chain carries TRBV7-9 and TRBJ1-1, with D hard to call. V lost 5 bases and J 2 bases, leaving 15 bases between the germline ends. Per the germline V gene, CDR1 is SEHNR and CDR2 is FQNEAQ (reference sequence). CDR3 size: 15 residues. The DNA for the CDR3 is TGTGCCAGCAGCAACCTCCGGGATATCAACACTGAAGCTTTCTTT. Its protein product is CASSNLRDINTEAFF.

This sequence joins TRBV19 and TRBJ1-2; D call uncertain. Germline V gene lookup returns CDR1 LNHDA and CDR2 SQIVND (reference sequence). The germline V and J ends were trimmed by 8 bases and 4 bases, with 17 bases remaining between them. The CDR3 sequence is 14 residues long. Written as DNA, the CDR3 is TGTGCCAGTCAGCTGGGCGGGGTACGCTATGGCTACACCTTC. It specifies CASQLGGVRYGYTF.

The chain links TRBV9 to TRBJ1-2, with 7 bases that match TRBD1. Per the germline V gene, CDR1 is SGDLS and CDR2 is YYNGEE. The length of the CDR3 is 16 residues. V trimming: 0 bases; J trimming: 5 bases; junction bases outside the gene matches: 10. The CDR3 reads CASSVVSPGGGYGYTF. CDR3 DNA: TGTGCCAGCAGCGTAGTCTCCCCAGGGGGAGGTTATGGCTACACCTTC.

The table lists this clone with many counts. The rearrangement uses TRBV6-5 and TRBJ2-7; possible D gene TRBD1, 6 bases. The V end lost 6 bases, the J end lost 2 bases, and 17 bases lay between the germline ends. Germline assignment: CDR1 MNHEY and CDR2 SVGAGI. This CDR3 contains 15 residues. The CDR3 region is CASSHPRGGTYEQYF. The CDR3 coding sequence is TGTGCCAGCAGCCACCCCAGGGGTGGGACCTACGAGCAGTACTTC.

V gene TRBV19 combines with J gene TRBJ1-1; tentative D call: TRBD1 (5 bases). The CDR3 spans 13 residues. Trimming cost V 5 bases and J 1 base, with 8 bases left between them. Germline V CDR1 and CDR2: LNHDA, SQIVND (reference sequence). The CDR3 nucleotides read TGTGCCAGTAGTTTAGGACAGAACACTGAAGCTTTCTTT. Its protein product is CASSLGQNTEAFF.

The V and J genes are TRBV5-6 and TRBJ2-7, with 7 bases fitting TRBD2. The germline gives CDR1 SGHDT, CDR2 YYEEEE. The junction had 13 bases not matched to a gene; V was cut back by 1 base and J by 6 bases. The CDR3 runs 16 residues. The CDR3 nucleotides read TGTGCCAGCAGCTTGTCCCTTCGGAGATCGGGGGGCGAGCAGTACTTC. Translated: CASSLSLRRSGGEQYF.

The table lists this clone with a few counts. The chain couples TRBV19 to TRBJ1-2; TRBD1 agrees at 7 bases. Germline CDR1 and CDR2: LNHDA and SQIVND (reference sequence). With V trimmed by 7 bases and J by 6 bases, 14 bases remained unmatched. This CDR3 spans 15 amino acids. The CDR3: CASTPAPDRVHGYTF. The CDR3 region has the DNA TGTGCCAGTACCCCAGCCCCCGACAGGGTTCATGGCTACACCTTC.

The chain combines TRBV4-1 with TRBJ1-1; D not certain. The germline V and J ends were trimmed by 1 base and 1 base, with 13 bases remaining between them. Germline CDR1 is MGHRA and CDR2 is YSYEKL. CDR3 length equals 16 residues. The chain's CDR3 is CASSQVSGYKNTEAFF. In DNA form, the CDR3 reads TGCGCCAGCAGCCAAGTAAGCGGGTACAAGAACACTGAAGCTTTCTTT.

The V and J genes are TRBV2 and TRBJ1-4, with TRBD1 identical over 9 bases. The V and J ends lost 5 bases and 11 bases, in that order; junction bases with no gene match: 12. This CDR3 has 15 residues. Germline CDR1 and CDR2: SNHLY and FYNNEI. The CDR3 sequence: CASSLLGQGEGKLFF. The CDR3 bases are TGTGCCAGCAGTCTCTTGGGACAGGGAGAGGGGAAACTGTTTTTT.

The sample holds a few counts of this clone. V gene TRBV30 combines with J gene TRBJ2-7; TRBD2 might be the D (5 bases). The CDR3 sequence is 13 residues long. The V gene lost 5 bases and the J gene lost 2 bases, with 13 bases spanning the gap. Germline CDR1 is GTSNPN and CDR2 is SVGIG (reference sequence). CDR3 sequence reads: CAWVDDGTYEQYF. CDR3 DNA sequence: TGTGCCTGGGTTGACGACGGGACCTACGAGCAGTACTTC.

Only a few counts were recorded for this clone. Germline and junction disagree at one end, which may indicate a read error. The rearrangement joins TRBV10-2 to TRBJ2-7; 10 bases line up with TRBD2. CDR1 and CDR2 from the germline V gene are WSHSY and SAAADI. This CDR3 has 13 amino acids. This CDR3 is CASSARLNSGGAF. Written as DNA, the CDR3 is TGCGCCAGCAGTGCGAGACTAAACAGCGGGGGGGCCTTC.

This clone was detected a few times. This CDR3 reads CASSLVYRGPGTEAFF. As DNA, the CDR3 is TGTGCCAGCAGCTTAGTGTACAGGGGGCCGGGCACTGAAGCTTTCTTT. The chain links TRBV11-2 to TRBJ1-1, with 9 bases aligning to TRBD1. The CDR3 extends over 16 amino acids. Per the germline V gene, CDR1 is SGHAT and CDR2 is FQNNGV. After removal of 1 base from V and 4 bases from J, the junction contained 7 bases not matched to a gene.

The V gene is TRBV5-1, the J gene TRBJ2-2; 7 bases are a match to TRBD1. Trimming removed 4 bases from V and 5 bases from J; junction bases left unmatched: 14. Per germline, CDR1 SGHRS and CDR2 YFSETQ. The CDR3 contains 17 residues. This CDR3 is CASSLETTGWRTGELFF. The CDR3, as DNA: TGCGCCAGCAGCCTTGAAACGACAGGGTGGAGAACCGGGGAGCTGTTTTTT.

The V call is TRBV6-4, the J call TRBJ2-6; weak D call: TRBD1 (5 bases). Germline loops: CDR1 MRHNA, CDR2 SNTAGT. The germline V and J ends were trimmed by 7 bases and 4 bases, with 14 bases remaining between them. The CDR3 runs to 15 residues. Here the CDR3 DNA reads TGTGCCAGCACCCCGACAGCTACAGGGGCCAACGTCCTGACTTTC. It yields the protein CASTPTATGANVLTF.

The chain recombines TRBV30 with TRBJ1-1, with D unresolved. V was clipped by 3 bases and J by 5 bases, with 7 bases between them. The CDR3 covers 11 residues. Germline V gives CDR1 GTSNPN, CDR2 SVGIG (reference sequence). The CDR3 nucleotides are TGTGCCTGGAGCTATGGTACTGAAGCTTTCTTT. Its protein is CAWSYGTEAFF.

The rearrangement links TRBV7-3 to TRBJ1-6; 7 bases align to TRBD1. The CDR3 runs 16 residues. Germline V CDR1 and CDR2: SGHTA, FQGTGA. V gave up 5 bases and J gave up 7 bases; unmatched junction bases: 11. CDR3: CASSPGRAGGNSPLHF. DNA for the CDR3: TGTGCCAGCAGCCCCGGGCGGGCAGGGGGAAATTCACCCCTCCACTTT.

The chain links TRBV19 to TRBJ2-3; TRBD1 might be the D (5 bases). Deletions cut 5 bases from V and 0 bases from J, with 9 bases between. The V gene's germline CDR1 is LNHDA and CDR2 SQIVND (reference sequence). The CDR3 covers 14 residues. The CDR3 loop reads CASSFPGSTDTQYF. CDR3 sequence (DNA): TGTGCCAGTAGTTTCCCAGGGAGCACAGATACGCAGTATTTT. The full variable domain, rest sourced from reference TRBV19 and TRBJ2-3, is DGGITQSPKYLFRKEGQNVTLSCEQNLNHDAMYWYRQDPGQGLRLIYYSQIVNDFQKGDIAEGYSVSREKKESFPLTVTSAQKNPTAFYLCASSFPGSTDTQYFGPGTRLTVL.

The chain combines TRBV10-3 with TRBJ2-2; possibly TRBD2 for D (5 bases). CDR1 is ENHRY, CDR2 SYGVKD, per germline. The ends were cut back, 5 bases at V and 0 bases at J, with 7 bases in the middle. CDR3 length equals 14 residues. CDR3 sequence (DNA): TGTGCCATCAGTCCAGCGGCGAACACCGGGGAGCTGTTTTTT. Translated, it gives CAISPAANTGELFF.

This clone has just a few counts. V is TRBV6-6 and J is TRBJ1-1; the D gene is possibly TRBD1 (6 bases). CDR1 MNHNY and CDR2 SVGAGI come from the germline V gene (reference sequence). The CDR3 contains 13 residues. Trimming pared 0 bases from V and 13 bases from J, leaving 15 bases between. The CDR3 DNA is TGTGCCAGCAGTTACTCGAAAGGGGGAGGGGATTTCTTT. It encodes CASSYSKGGGDFF.

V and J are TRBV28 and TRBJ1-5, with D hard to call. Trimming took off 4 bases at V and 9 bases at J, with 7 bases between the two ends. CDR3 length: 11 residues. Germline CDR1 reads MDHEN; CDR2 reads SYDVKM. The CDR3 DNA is TGTGCCAGCAGTTCATTGAGGCCCCAGCATTTT. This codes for CASSSLRPQHF.

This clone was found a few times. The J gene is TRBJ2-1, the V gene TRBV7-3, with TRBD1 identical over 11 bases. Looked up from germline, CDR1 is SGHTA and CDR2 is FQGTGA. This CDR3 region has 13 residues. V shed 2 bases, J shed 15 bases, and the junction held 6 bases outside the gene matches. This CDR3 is CASSLRGQGAWFF. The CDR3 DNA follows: TGTGCCAGCAGCTTACGAGGACAGGGGGCTTGGTTCTTC.

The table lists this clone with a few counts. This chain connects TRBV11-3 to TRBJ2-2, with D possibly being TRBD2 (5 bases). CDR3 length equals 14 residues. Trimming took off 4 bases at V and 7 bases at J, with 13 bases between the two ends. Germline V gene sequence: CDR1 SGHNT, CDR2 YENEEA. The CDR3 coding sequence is TGTGCCAGCAGCTCGAGGACTTTGGGCGGGGAGCTGTTTTTT. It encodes CASSSRTLGGELFF.

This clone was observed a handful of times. DNA for the CDR3: TGTGCCAGCAGCGCCGGGACACTTACTAATGAAAAACTGTTTTTT. Encoded protein: CASSAGTLTNEKLFF. The chain links TRBV5-8 to TRBJ1-4, with a weak D call TRBD1 (6 bases). This CDR3 contains 15 residues. With 4 bases removed from V and 2 bases from J, the gap between germline ends came to 12 bases. CDR1 SGHTS and CDR2 YDEGEE come from the germline V gene.

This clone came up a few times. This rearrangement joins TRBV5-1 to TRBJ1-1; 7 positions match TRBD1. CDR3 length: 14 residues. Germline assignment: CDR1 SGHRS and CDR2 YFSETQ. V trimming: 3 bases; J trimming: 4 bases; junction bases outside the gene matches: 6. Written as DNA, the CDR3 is TGCGCCAGCAGCTCCCAGACAGGGATCACTGAAGCTTTCTTT. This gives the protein CASSSQTGITEAFF.

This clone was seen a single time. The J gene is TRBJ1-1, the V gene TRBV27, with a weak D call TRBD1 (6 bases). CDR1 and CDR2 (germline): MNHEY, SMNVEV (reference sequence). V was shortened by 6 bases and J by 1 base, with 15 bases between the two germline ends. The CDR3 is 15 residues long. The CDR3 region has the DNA TGTGCCAGCAGAAGGGGAGGGACACCGAACACTGAAGCTTTCTTT. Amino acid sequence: CASRRGGTPNTEAFF.

Here the CDR3 reads CASSEGYSEQFF. The DNA for the CDR3 is TGTGCCAGCAGTGAAGGTTACAGCGAGCAGTTCTTC. V and J are TRBV6-1 and TRBJ2-1; no firm D call. The germline V gene encodes CDR1 MNHNS and CDR2 SASEGT. Trimming took 1 base from V and 10 from J, leaving 8 bases between them. The CDR3 runs 12 residues.

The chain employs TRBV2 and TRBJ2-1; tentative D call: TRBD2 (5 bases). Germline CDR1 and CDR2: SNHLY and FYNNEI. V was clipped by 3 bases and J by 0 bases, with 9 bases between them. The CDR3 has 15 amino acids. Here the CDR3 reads CASSDEGPSYNEQFF. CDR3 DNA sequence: TGTGCCAGCAGTGATGAGGGCCCCTCCTACAATGAGCAGTTCTTC.

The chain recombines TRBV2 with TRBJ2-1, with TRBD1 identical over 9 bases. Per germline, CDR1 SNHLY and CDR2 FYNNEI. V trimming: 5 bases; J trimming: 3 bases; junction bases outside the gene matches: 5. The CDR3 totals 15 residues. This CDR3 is CASSPRQGGYNEQFF. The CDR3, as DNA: TGTGCCAGCAGTCCTCGACAGGGGGGCTACAATGAGCAGTTCTTC.

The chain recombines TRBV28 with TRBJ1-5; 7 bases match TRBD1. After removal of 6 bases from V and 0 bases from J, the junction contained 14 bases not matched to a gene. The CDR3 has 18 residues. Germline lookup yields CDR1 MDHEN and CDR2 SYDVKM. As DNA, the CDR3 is TGTGCCAGCAGACCCTCATTTCTAGGGGGCTTTAGCAATCAGCCCCAGCATTTT. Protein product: CASRPSFLGGFSNQPQHF.